This TCR beta chain derives from a study of blood T cell repertoires in COVID-19. As for the study in general: Samples of COVID-19 (acute and convalescent) were obtained from the United States, Italy and Spain.

Original processing notes: The authors estimated nucleated cell counts from reference gene primer amplification. Measured with immunoSEQ multiplex PCR; TCRdb has only the in-frame clones, and not every one. That table gives V, J and clone size, and the DNA gave D and trimming. The sample includes about 350,000 clones, under 95% seen only once; the top ten take under 3.5%. V lost 2 bases, J lost 6 bases, and 6 bases stayed unmatched. Germline CDR1 and CDR2: SGHTS and YDEGEE. This CDR3 contains 14 residues. The source material was peripheral blood. The chain carries TRBV5-8 and TRBJ2-3; TRBD2 agrees at 7 bases. The receptor's source is a woman aged 18-29 years who had recovered from COVID-19. The CDR3 DNA follows: TGTGCCAGCAGCTTAGCGGGGCAGTCCGATACGCAGTATTTT. This gives the protein CASSLAGQSDTQYF.